Described below is a single T cell receptor (beta chain) sequence and its context. This entry is derived from a study of T cell changes during pregnancy in multiple sclerosis. The V end lost 4 bases, the J end lost 2 bases, and 17 bases lay between the germline ends. Germline CDR1 reads SGHTA; CDR2 reads FQGTGA. CDR3 size: 16 residues. Clones were sequenced by immunoSEQ multiplex PCR, and TCRdb holds only the in-frame ones, with some missing. Of around 57,000 clones listed, roughly nine tenths are singletons. This TCR derives from a female donor in good health, enrolled as a control in a pregnancy study. The gene calls are TRBV7-3 and TRBJ2-5; D not certain. Sample: peripheral blood, taken in the third trimester of pregnancy. The CDR3 DNA follows: TGTGCCAGCAGCTCCAGTAGAGGTTCCGGGCAAGAGACCCAGTACTTC. Translation gives CASSSSRGSGQETQYF.